The 13 T cell receptor beta chains in this list originate from one sample, sequenced in a study of blood T cell repertoires in COVID-19 (dated by TCRdb to 2020 to 2022). Libraries were constructed by the immunoSEQ multiplex PCR assay. TCRdb limited this immuneACCESS table to in-frame rearrangements with V and J called. A share of clones is missing; checked studies link under half to unresolved V genes, and the rest is unexplained. The sample table lists over 200,000 clones, more than 80% of them with a count of one. 1.5% to 2% of the sample is held by the ten biggest clonotypes. The specimen was PBMCs or T cells enriched from blood (not recorded which). The receptors derive from a man in his sixties who had recovered from COVID-19.

Only one count was recorded for this clone. The chain uses TRBV5-4 and TRBJ1-1; D might be TRBD1 (5 bases). The CDR3 runs 14 residues. Looked up from germline, CDR1 is SGHNT and CDR2 is YYREEE (reference sequence). The V gene lost 9 bases and the J gene lost 0 bases, with 15 bases spanning the gap. The CDR3 loop reads CATLTKGLNTEAFF. CDR3 DNA sequence: TGTGCCACCTTAACGAAGGGGCTGAACACTGAAGCTTTCTTT.

The chain recombines TRBV7-9 with TRBJ2-1; weak D call: TRBD1 (5 bases). The CDR3 spans 13 residues. Trimming pared 5 bases from V and 7 bases from J, leaving 12 bases between. CDR1 is SEHNR, CDR2 FQNEAQ, per germline (reference sequence). Here the CDR3 DNA reads TGTGCCAGCAGCCGTAGGGGTCTGAATGAGCAGTTCTTC. Residues: CASSRRGLNEQFF.

The chain has TRBV7-8 and TRBJ1-3; D not certain. The CDR3 is 14 amino acids. V lost 1 base, J lost 8 bases, and 12 bases lay in between. Germline V gives CDR1 SGHVS, CDR2 FQNEAQ. The CDR3 spells CASSLGRPAYTIYF. As DNA, the CDR3 is TGTGCCAGCAGCTTAGGCAGGCCGGCGTACACCATATATTTT.

The chain couples TRBV7-9 to TRBJ1-2; D is undetermined. The V and J ends lost 4 bases and 6 bases respectively, with 12 bases between them. Germline assignment: CDR1 SEHNR and CDR2 FQNEAQ (reference sequence). This CDR3 is built from 13 residues. CDR3 DNA sequence: TGTGCCAGCAGCTCGGACTCAGTTCATGGCTACACCTTC. Amino acid sequence: CASSSDSVHGYTF.

This chain links TRBV12-3 or TRBV12-4 with TRBJ1-1; the match to TRBD1 covers 8 bases. After removal of 5 bases from V and 4 bases from J, the junction contained 0 bases not matched to a gene. The CDR3 is made up of 12 amino acids. The CDR3 region is CASSQGATEAFF. As DNA, the CDR3 is TGTGCCAGCAGTCAGGGGGCCACTGAAGCTTTCTTT.

V is TRBV5-1 and J is TRBJ2-5; TRBD1 aligns across 10 bases. Germline CDR1 and CDR2: SGHRS and YFSETQ. V was pared by 2 bases and J by 1 base, with 8 bases of the junction left unmatched. There are 17 residues in the CDR3. CDR3 in amino acids: CASSFQPGTGAQETQYF. The DNA for the CDR3 is TGCGCCAGCAGCTTTCAGCCCGGGACAGGGGCCCAAGAGACCCAGTACTTC.

The chain joins TRBV7-9 to TRBJ1-4; 7 nucleotides line up with TRBD1. The germline CDR1 and CDR2 sequences are SEHNR and FQNEAQ (reference sequence). CDR3 length: 16 residues. The V segment lost 0 bases and the J segment 4 bases; nucleotides outside the gene matches: 5. In nucleotides, the CDR3 is TGTGCCAGCAGCTTAGCGGGCGCAGGGGGTAATGAAAAACTGTTTTTT. It codes for CASSLAGAGGNEKLFF.

The rearrangement links TRBV4-3 to TRBJ2-1; TRBD1 aligns across 7 bases. CDR1 is LGHNA and CDR2 is YSLEER in the germline V gene. Trimming removed 4 bases from V and 9 bases from J; junction bases left unmatched: 12. The CDR3 length is 15 residues. CDR3 DNA: TGCGCCAGCAGCCTCAGACAGGGAACGGGTGGTGAGCAGTTCTTC. Residues: CASSLRQGTGGEQFF.

This clone appeared a few times. The rearrangement uses TRBV19 and TRBJ1-1; D is possibly TRBD1 (6 bases). V lost 7 bases, J lost 1 base, and 13 bases lay in between. The CDR3 has 14 residues. Germline lookup yields CDR1 LNHDA and CDR2 SQIVND (reference sequence). The CDR3 reads CASMYQGKNTEAFF. CDR3 bases: TGTGCCAGTATGTACCAGGGGAAGAACACTGAAGCTTTCTTT.

The chain links TRBV5-1 to TRBJ2-7; D gene uncertain. The CDR3 is 15 residues long. Germline CDR1 reads SGHRS; CDR2 reads YFSETQ. V lost 0 bases to trimming and J lost 0 bases, with 10 bases between them. CDR3 residues: CASSLVGDDSYEQYF. The CDR3 bases are TGCGCCAGCAGCTTGGTTGGAGATGACTCCTACGAGCAGTACTTC.

The V call is TRBV7-3, the J call TRBJ2-2; D is perhaps TRBD1 (5 bases). V was clipped by 3 bases and J by 1 base, with 9 bases between them. The V gene's germline CDR1 is SGHTA and CDR2 FQGTGA. The CDR3 runs to 15 residues. The CDR3 sequence: CASSFGGQNTGELFF. The DNA of the CDR3 is TGTGCCAGCAGCTTTGGCGGACAGAACACCGGGGAGCTGTTTTTT.

The chain recombines TRBV2 with TRBJ1-2; no clear D. This CDR3 is built from 14 residues. Trimming left V 6 bases short and J 7 bases short, with 18 bases between. From germline, CDR1 is SNHLY and CDR2 FYNNEI. The CDR3 sequence is CASSQSGVGGGYTF. CDR3 bases: TGTGCCAGCAGCCAGAGTGGAGTAGGAGGTGGCTACACCTTC.

V is TRBV29-1 and J is TRBJ1-2; 10 positions agree with TRBD1. V gave up 1 base and J gave up 8 bases; unmatched junction bases: 7. In germline, CDR1 is SQVTM, CDR2 ANQGSEA. This CDR3 has 14 residues. The CDR3 DNA is TGCAGCGTTGAAGCGGGGGACAGGGGAAGAGGCTACACCTTC. This encodes CSVEAGDRGRGYTF.